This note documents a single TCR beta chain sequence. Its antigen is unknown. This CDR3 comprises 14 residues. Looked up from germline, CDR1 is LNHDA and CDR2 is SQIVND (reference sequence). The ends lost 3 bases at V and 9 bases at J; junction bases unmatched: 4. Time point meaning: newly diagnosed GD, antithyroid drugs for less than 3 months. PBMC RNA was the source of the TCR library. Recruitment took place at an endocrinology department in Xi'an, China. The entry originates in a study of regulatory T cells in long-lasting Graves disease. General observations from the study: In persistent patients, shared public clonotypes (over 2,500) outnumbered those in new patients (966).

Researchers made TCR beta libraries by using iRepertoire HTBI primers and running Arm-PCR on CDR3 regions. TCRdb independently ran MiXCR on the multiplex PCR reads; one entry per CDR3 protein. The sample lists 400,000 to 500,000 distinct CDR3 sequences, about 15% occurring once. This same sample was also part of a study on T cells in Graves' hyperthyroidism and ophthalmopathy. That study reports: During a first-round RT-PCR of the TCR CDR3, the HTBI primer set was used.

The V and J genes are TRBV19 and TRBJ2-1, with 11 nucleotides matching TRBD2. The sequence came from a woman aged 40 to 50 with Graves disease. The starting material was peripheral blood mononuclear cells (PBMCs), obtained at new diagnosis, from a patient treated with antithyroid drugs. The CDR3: CASSISGRAGEQFF. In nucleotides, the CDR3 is TGTGCCAGTAGTATTAGCGGGAGGGCCGGTGAGCAGTTCTTC.